The sample holds a few counts of the clone carrying this T cell receptor beta chain. The antigen is not known. This record belongs to a study of T cell repertoires in cytomegalovirus infection. Study-level background: Indications came from public TCR beta signatures; they pointed to CMV infection and to a matching HLA type. Study-wide findings and caveats: In two of eight donors, the top clonotype was HLA-C-restricted CMV-specific. Cumulative public TCR beta family frequency identified carriers of CMV plus the relevant HLA.

A single record per CDR3 protein comes from TCRdb applying MiXCR to the reads. The sample contains a few hundred thousand distinct CDR3 sequences, approximately 15% of which appear only once. This receptor was taken from a human donor in good health (CMV status not recorded). Some clones in this sample may be carry-over from other donors' samples. The specimen sequenced was CD8+ T cells from PBMCs.

The CDR3 DNA reads as TGCAGTGCTAGAGATGGAGGGGTGGCAGATACGCAGTATTTT. Its translation is CSARDGGVADTQYF. The chain joins TRBV20-1 to TRBJ2-3; maybe TRBD2 (6 bases). Germline assignment: CDR1 DFQATT and CDR2 SNEGSKA (reference sequence). This CDR3 contains 14 residues. V dropped 0 bases and J dropped 4 bases, with 11 bases sitting between them.